One sample yielded the 8 T cell receptor beta chains listed below, sequenced in a study of CD8+ T cells in alopecia areata (dated by TCRdb to between 2017 and 2018). Cells from mouse cutaneous lymph nodes were pooled, stained for CD4, CD8alpha, NKG2D, NKG2ACE and other markers, and then sorted on a BD Influx. The library came from the immunoSEQ multiplex PCR assay. To provide template for TCR sequencing, every sample had RNA extracted and reverse transcribed into cDNA. Drawn from immuneACCESS, this table holds only the in-frame rearrangements with V and J called that TCRdb kept. Clones are partly lost; checked studies trace under half to an unresolved V gene and leave the rest unexplained. The table gives roughly 260,000 clones for this sample, with none occurring only once. The ten biggest clones cover less than 1.5% of the sample. Specimen: CD4+ T cells sorted from a lymph node. All receptors derive from a C3H/HeJ mouse with alopecia areata. With respect to MHC, this strain carries the haplotype H2-k.

This clone occurred a few times. The gene symbols are mouse symbols. The sequence runs out 4 residues before the end of the CDR3; the remainder is reconstructed from the germline J gene. The chain couples TRBV19 to TRBJ2-3; 9 positions match TRBD1. J lost 1 base, V lost 5 bases, and 8 bases had no gene match. The CDR3 extends over 16 amino acids. Looked up from germline, CDR1 is FNHDT and CDR2 is SITEND (reference sequence). The sequenced part of the CDR3 DNA is TGTGCCAGCAGGCGCCCGGGACAGGGTGGTGCAGAA. Translating gives CASRRPGQGGAE. The CDR3, in full, reads CASRRPGQGGAETLYF.

On this clone itself: These gene names are mouse names. Coverage ceases 4 residues before the CDR3 finishes, and the germline J gene fills in the end. This sequence joins TRBV12-1 and TRBJ1-2; a possible D gene is TRBD1 (5 bases). Trimming took off 0 bases at V and 4 bases at J, with 11 bases between the two ends. The CDR3 consists of 14 residues. Germline V lookup: CDR1 SGHSN, CDR2 HYEKVE. Partial CDR3 DNA: TGTGCCAGCTCTCTCTCTGGGGGGACCTCC. Its protein product is CASSLSGGTS. The full CDR3 reads CASSLSGGTSDYTF.

Comments on this clone: Any gene name here is a mouse gene name. Other DNA sequences from this sample encode an identical CDR3 as well. The CDR3 sequence is CTCSAGGKDTQYF. CDR3 DNA (partial): TGCACCTGCAGTGCGGGGGGGAAAGAC. The chain is built from TRBV1 and TRBJ2-5, with 7 bases fitting TRBD2. The CDR3 goes on 4 residues after the read ends, and that part is filled in from the germline J gene. Germline V gene data show CDR1 as NSQYPW and CDR2 as LRSPGD (reference sequence). The CDR3 runs to 13 residues.

Concerning this clone itself: Each gene name is a mouse one. Read coverage stops 4 residues before the CDR3 terminus; the germline J gene supplies the remainder. The chain employs TRBV13-3 and TRBJ1-2; 7 bases fit TRBD1. This CDR3 has 12 residues. The germline V gene has CDR1 NNHDY and CDR2 SYVADS. Incomplete CDR3 DNA: TGTGCCAGCAGTTTACAGGGGTCC. This translates into CASSLQGS. The whole CDR3 sequence reads CASSLQGSDYTF.

A remark on this clone: These gene names are mouse names. The CDR3 end lies 3 residues beyond the end of the read and is filled in from the germline J gene. The V and J genes are TRBV1 and TRBJ1-6; 7 nucleotides match TRBD1. TRBJ1-6 is an ORF, and what it does is uncertain. The V segment lost 4 bases and the J segment 1 base; nucleotides outside the gene matches: 1. Germline CDR1 reads NSQYPW; CDR2 reads LRSPGD (reference sequence). CDR3 length: 15 residues. This chain's CDR3 is CTCSEGASYNSPLYF. CDR3 bases read: TGCACCTGCAGTGAGGGGGCGTCCTATAATTCGCCC.

There are a few counts of this clone. Mouse germline and gene names are used. The CDR3 end lies 4 residues beyond the end of the read and is filled in from the germline J gene. The genes are TRBV5 and TRBJ1-1; no clear D. Germline V lookup: CDR1 LGHNA, CDR2 YNLKQL (reference sequence). The CDR3 loop spans 14 amino acids. The germline V and J ends were trimmed by 3 bases and 0 bases, with 8 bases remaining between them. The CDR3 sequence: CASSHTASNTEVFF. Partial CDR3 DNA: TGTGCCAGCAGCCATACAGCCTCAAACACA.

Remarks on this clone: Genes here carry mouse names. The CDR3 bases that were read are TGTGCCAGCAGTGCCAGGGGTTATAGTGCAGAA. This sequence encodes CASSARGYSAE. The whole CDR3 sequence reads CASSARGYSAETLYF. V usage is TRBV19 and J usage is TRBJ2-3; TRBD1 is a possible D gene (6 bases). The read stops 4 residues short of the end of the CDR3; the missing end is completed from the germline J gene. V gave up 4 bases and J gave up 0 bases, with 12 bases separating them. This CDR3 contains 15 residues. CDR1 and CDR2 (germline): FNHDT, SITEND (reference sequence).

This clone was picked up a small number of times. Germline and genes here are mouse. The CDR3 end is not reached by the read, which stops 4 residues before it; the germline J gene fills it in. This chain joins TRBV13-3 and TRBJ2-2; tentative D call: TRBD1 (5 bases). Germline CDR1 is NNHDY and CDR2 is SYVADS. The germline V and J ends were trimmed by 2 bases and 6 bases, with 8 bases remaining between them. CDR3 length equals 13 residues. The DNA read from the CDR3 is TGTGCCAGCAGTGAGCAGGGCCCCGGG. Translation gives CASSEQGPG. From start to end, the CDR3 is CASSEQGPGQLYF.